This T cell receptor (beta chain) is from a study of PD-1 blockade in classical Hodgkin lymphoma. Overall study results and limits: Complete responders showed a baseline diversity that resembled the diversity of newly diagnosed patients. CD8+ TCR diversity did not rise significantly by C4D1, unlike CD4+. Repertoire differences have undefined causes, possibly disease activity or prior therapy.

From germline, CDR1 is KGHSH and CDR2 LQKENI. Trimming took 0 bases from V and 8 from J, leaving 17 bases between them. This CDR3 comprises 16 residues. Some clones are missing from TCRdb's copy, which holds only in-frame ones; the method was immunoSEQ multiplex PCR. Among 90,000 to 100,000 clones listed, 75% to 85% were seen once. In regard to this clone: Antigen unknown.

Every patient was affected by relapse after autologous stem cell transplantation, while exposure to brentuximab vedotin was not uniform. Classifying best responses yielded complete response, partial response or progressive disease. Sample: peripheral blood mononuclear cells (PBMCs), taken before the second cycle of nivolumab. The chain couples TRBV18 to TRBJ2-1; tentative D call: TRBD2 (6 bases). The receptor comes from a human donor with classical Hodgkin lymphoma. CDR3: CASSPPAGRGGYEQFF. The CDR3 coding sequence is TGTGCCAGCTCACCACCGGCCGGACGGGGAGGTTATGAGCAGTTCTTC. Drawing the rest from reference TRBV18 and TRBJ2-1, the complete variable domain is NAGVMQNPRHLVRRRGQEARLRCSPMKGHSHVYWYRQLPEEGLKFMVYLQKENIIDESGMPKERFSAEFPKEGPSILRIQQVVRGDSAAYFCASSPPAGRGGYEQFFGPGTRLTVL.